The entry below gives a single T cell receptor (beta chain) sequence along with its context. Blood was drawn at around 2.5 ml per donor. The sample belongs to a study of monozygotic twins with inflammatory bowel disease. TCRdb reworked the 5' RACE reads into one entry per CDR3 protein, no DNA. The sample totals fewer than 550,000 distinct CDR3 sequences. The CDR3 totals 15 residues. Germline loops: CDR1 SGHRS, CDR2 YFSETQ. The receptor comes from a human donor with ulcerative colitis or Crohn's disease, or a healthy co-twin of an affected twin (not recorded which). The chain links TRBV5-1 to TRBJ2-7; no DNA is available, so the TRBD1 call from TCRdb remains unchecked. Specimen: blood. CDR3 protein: CASSLARQGADEQYF.